The 21 T cell receptor beta chains presented below share a single source sample, sequenced in a study of identical twins. TCRdb independently ran MiXCR on the 5' RACE reads; one entry per CDR3 protein. The sample contains some 1,700,000 distinct CDR3 sequences, around a third of which appear only once. Sequenced material: cord blood. Receptors were obtained from a newborn girl in good health.

The chain is built from TRBV4-2 and TRBJ2-3; D is tentatively TRBD1 or TRBD2 (5 bases each). Germline V gives CDR1 LGHNA, CDR2 YNFKEQ. The CDR3 is 17 amino acids. V was pared by 1 base and J by 1 base, with 15 bases between. CDR3 amino acids: CASSQAQAGTRTDTQYF. The CDR3 DNA sequence: TGTGCCAGCAGCCAAGCCCAAGCCGGGACCCGCACAGATACGCAGTATTTT.

The chain combines TRBV28 with TRBJ2-1; weak D call: TRBD2 (5 bases). The V end lost 3 bases, the J end lost 7 bases, and 16 bases lay between the germline ends. The CDR3 contains 15 residues. Germline V gene lookup returns CDR1 MDHEN and CDR2 SYDVKM. The CDR3 DNA is TGTGCCAGCAGTTTTCCCCCTAAACTAGAAAATGAGCAGTTCTTC. It is translated as CASSFPPKLENEQFF.

The rearrangement uses TRBV20-1 and TRBJ2-5; 10 bases fit TRBD2. The CDR3 covers 14 residues. Trimming at V came to 5 bases and at J to 11 bases, leaving 14 bases not matched to a gene. The germline gives CDR1 DFQATT, CDR2 SNEGSKA (reference sequence). CDR3 DNA sequence: TGCAGTGCTGTCCCTAGCGGGAGCCCTAAGTCGCAGTACTTC. It is translated as CSAVPSGSPKSQYF.

The sample holds many counts of this clonotype. The chain links TRBV5-1 to TRBJ2-5, with D unclear. Trimming left V 0 bases short and J 5 bases short, with 8 bases between. Per germline, CDR1 SGHRS and CDR2 YFSETQ. There are 13 residues in the CDR3. CDR3 in DNA: TGCGCCAGCAGCTTGGCCAGACTGGAGACCCAGTACTTC. This codes for CASSLARLETQYF. The whole variable domain, remainder taken from reference TRBV5-1 and TRBJ2-5, is KAGVTQTPRYLIKTRGQQVTLSCSPISGHRSVSWYQQTPGQGLQFLFEYFSETQRNKGNFPGRFSGRQFSNSRSEMNVSTLELGDSALYLCASSLARLETQYFGPGTRLLVL.

The chain has TRBV3-1 and TRBJ2-1; perhaps TRBD2 as D (6 bases). The end of the DNA is better explained by TRBJ2-7, so the J call may be wrong. Germline CDR1 and CDR2: LGHDT and YNNKEL (reference sequence). This CDR3 spans 14 amino acids. CDR3 sequence reads: CASRSRTKYNEQYF. The DNA for the CDR3 is TGTGCCAGCAGGTCGAGGACTAAATACAATGAGCAGTACTTC.

A few counts support this clonotype. The genes are TRBV20-1 and TRBJ2-4; D gene ambiguous. The CDR3 totals 13 residues. Germline V gene lookup returns CDR1 DFQATT and CDR2 SNEGSKA (reference sequence). Trimming stripped 3 bases from V and 9 bases from J, with 15 bases between. CDR3 sequence: CSARDRPGFIQYF. For the CDR3, the DNA is TGCAGTGCTAGGGACCGCCCGGGTTTCATTCAGTACTTC.

The chain uses TRBV28 and TRBJ2-1; no firm D call. The tail of the sequence fits TRBJ2-7 better, so the J call may be wrong. CDR1 is MDHEN and CDR2 is SYDVKM in the germline V gene. CDR3 length: 15 amino acids. The CDR3 sequence is CASSLVLPTGSEQYF. The DNA for the CDR3 is TGTGCCAGCAGTTTAGTCCTCCCCACGGGTAGTGAGCAGTACTTC.

This rearrangement joins TRBV27 to TRBJ2-5; TRBD2 is a possible D gene (5 bases). Germline V gives CDR1 MNHEY, CDR2 SMNVEV (reference sequence). The V and J ends lost 7 bases and 3 bases respectively, with 24 bases between them. This CDR3 contains 17 residues. The CDR3 nucleotides are TGTGCCAGCACCCTTTTTGGGGAGCGCGGCAAAAAAGAGACCCAGTACTTC. Residues: CASTLFGERGKKETQYF.

The CDR3 protein is CASSDGTNTEAFF. CDR3 nucleotide sequence: TGCGCCAGCAGTGACGGGACGAACACTGAAGCTTTCTTT. V gene TRBV10-2 combines with J gene TRBJ1-1; tentatively, D is TRBD1 (5 bases). Trimming shortened V by 3 bases and J by 1 base, and 6 bases separated the two germline ends. CDR3 length: 13 residues. Germline values: CDR1 WSHSY, CDR2 SAAADI.

This clonotype turned up a few times. The rearrangement links TRBV20-1 to TRBJ2-5, with 8 bases matching TRBD1. The J call could be wrong; TRBJ2-7 is a better fit for the DNA end. The CDR3 extends over 14 amino acids. CDR1 is DFQATT and CDR2 is SNEGSKA in the germline V gene (reference sequence). The CDR3 here is CSARDEQGVGEQYF. In DNA, the CDR3 is TGCAGTGCTAGAGATGAACAGGGGGTGGGCGAGCAGTACTTC.

The chain joins TRBV28 to TRBJ2-1; unclear D gene. This CDR3 comprises 15 residues. Germline V gives CDR1 MDHEN, CDR2 SYDVKM. With 5 bases removed from V and 4 bases from J, the gap between germline ends came to 15 bases. CDR3 coding DNA: TGTGCCAGCAGTCCTCCCCGGATCCGATACAATGAGCAGTTCTTC. The encoded protein is CASSPPRIRYNEQFF.

The chain combines TRBV7-2 with TRBJ2-3; 9 bases match TRBD2. Germline-derived CDR1 and CDR2 are SGHTA and FQGNSA. The junction had 5 bases not matched to a gene; V was cut back by 3 bases and J by 4 bases. The CDR3 is made up of 15 amino acids. DNA for the CDR3: TGTGCCAGCAGCTTGAGCGGGAGGTTGGCAGATACGCAGTATTTT. This translates into CASSLSGRLADTQYF.

The V gene is TRBV20-1, the J gene TRBJ1-6, with D tentatively TRBD1 (5 bases). This CDR3 is 13 amino acids long. Trimming left V 5 bases short and J 6 bases short, with 11 bases between. In germline, CDR1 is DFQATT, CDR2 SNEGSKA (reference sequence). CDR3: CSAARVSNSPLHF. CDR3 DNA sequence: TGCAGTGCTGCCAGGGTCTCTAATTCACCCCTCCACTTT.

Only a few counts were recorded for this clonotype. The V gene is TRBV11-2, the J gene TRBJ2-5; D uncertain. The CDR3 is 14 amino acids. CDR1 is SGHAT, CDR2 FQNNGV, per germline. The germline V and J ends were trimmed by 4 bases and 1 base, with 10 bases remaining between them. The CDR3 region is CASSSERLQETQYF. CDR3 coding DNA: TGTGCCAGCAGCTCCGAGCGCCTCCAAGAGACCCAGTACTTC. The full variable domain, in which reference TRBV11-2 and TRBJ2-5 provide the parts outside the CDR3, is EAGVAQSPRYKIIEKRQSVAFWCNPISGHATLYWYQQILGQGPKLLIQFQNNGVVDDSQLPKDRFSAERLKGVDSTLKIQPAKLEDSAVYLCASSSERLQETQYFGPGTRLLVL.

CDR3 nucleotides: TGTGCCAGCAGACACAGGGAAACCGGGGAGCTGTTTTTT. Residues: CASRHRETGELFF. V gene TRBV27 combines with J gene TRBJ2-2, with D possibly TRBD1 on 6 matching bases. This CDR3 has 13 residues. Trimming pared 6 bases from V and 5 bases from J, leaving 10 bases between. Per the germline V gene, CDR1 is MNHEY and CDR2 is SMNVEV (reference sequence).

The chain couples TRBV20-1 to TRBJ2-7; either TRBD1 or TRBD2 may fit D (5 bases each). The germline V gene has CDR1 DFQATT and CDR2 SNEGSKA (reference sequence). The CDR3 runs to 12 residues. V shed 5 bases and J shed 2 bases, with 10 bases lying between them. CDR3 DNA sequence: TGCAGTGCTCCCATGGGGGCCTACGAGCAGTACTTC. It is translated as CSAPMGAYEQYF.

This clonotype was picked up a small number of times. The V call is TRBV6-2 or TRBV6-3, the J call TRBJ2-7; TRBD2 matches 13 bases. Per the germline V gene, CDR1 is MNHEY and CDR2 is SVGEGT. Trimming cost V 0 bases and J 4 bases; bases outside gene matches: 3. The CDR3 loop spans 16 amino acids. CDR3 in amino acids: CASSYSTSGRLYEQYF. As DNA, the CDR3 is TGTGCCAGCAGTTACTCGACTAGCGGGAGGTTATACGAGCAGTACTTC.

Note on this clonotype: The junction departs from the called germline gene at one end, perhaps through a read error. The genes are TRBV9 and TRBJ2-3; 8 bases are shared with TRBD2. The CDR3 has 15 residues. In germline, CDR1 is SGDLS, CDR2 YYNGEE. The CDR3, as DNA: TGTGCCGGCAGCCCTATGGGCGGGAGGACAGATACGCAGTATTTT. This gives the protein CAGSPMGGRTDTQYF.

The chain couples TRBV20-1 to TRBJ1-2, with 9 bases identical to TRBD1. Germline CDR1 reads DFQATT; CDR2 reads SNEGSKA (reference sequence). The V segment lost 5 bases and the J segment 2 bases; nucleotides outside the gene matches: 9. The length of the CDR3 is 15 residues. The DNA of the CDR3 is TGCAGTGCTGCCTACATCGGACAGGGGAACTATGGCTACACCTTC. Protein: CSAAYIGQGNYGYTF.

The rearrangement uses TRBV10-3 and TRBJ2-2; TRBD1 agrees at 10 bases. Germline lookup yields CDR1 ENHRY and CDR2 SYGVKD. CDR3 length equals 15 residues. Losses at the gene ends were 6 bases for V and 4 bases for J; bases not matched to a gene: 5. CDR3 sequence: CAIRNRTGGTGELFF. The CDR3 bases are TGTGCCATCAGAAATCGGACAGGGGGCACCGGGGAGCTGTTTTTT.

This clonotype was found a few times. V is TRBV10-2 and J is TRBJ1-2, with D unclear. The CDR3 loop spans 13 amino acids. The germline V gene has CDR1 WSHSY and CDR2 SAAADI. V was clipped by 3 bases and J by 1 base, with 6 bases between them. CDR3 bases: TGCGCCAGCAGTGAACGACATAACTATGGCTACACCTTC. Amino acids: CASSERHNYGYTF.